The 8 T cell receptor beta chains below come from one sample, sequenced in a study of shared clonotypes between healthy human individuals. Produced via immunoSEQ multiplex PCR; TCRdb's table is partial and in-frame only. The data hold over 950,000 clones, with about 80% observed a single time. The sequencing input was memory CD4+ T cells from PBMCs. The sample's subset: CD45RA-negative fraction. Receptor source: a man between 18 and 29 years old in good health. Some clones in this sample may be carry-over from other donors' samples.

This clone was found many times. The rearrangement joins TRBV30 to TRBJ1-1; 9 bases align to TRBD1. CDR3 length: 15 residues. Per germline, CDR1 GTSNPN and CDR2 SVGIG (reference sequence). V shed 7 bases, J shed 4 bases, and the junction held 13 bases outside the gene matches. Written as DNA, the CDR3 is TGTGCCTTCTCTCTACAGGGGGCGGGGAGCACTGAAGCTTTCTTT. Its protein product is CAFSLQGAGSTEAFF.

The genes are TRBV4-1 and TRBJ1-2; D remains unclear. Trimming shortened V by 4 bases and J by 4 bases, and 16 bases separated the two germline ends. CDR3 length equals 15 residues. CDR1 MGHRA and CDR2 YSYEKL come from the germline V gene. Written as DNA, the CDR3 is TGCGCCAGCAGCCCAGGTCCTGATGAGGGCTATGGCTACACCTTC. Residues: CASSPGPDEGYGYTF.

J is TRBJ1-5 and V is TRBV11-3; D may be TRBD1 (6 bases). Looked up from germline, CDR1 is SGHNT and CDR2 is YENEEA. The V and J ends lost 1 base and 0 bases respectively, with 13 bases between them. The CDR3 totals 17 residues. CDR3 sequence reads: CASSLGGTHNSNQPQHF. DNA for the CDR3: TGTGCCAGCAGCTTAGGCGGGACACACAATAGCAATCAGCCCCAGCATTTT.

This chain connects TRBV6-6 to TRBJ2-1, with 7 bases matching TRBD1. From germline, CDR1 is MNHNY and CDR2 SVGAGI (reference sequence). The CDR3 covers 16 residues. The V and J ends lost 6 bases and 0 bases, in that order; junction bases with no gene match: 8. Here the CDR3 DNA reads TGTGCCAGCAGCCCCCCCGGGACAGCCTCCTACAATGAGCAGTTCTTC. Encoded protein: CASSPPGTASYNEQFF.

This chain uses TRBV5-1 with TRBJ2-5, with TRBD2 identical over 11 bases. Germline loops: CDR1 SGHRS, CDR2 YFSETQ. Unmatched junction bases numbered 6, after V lost 0 bases and J lost 5 bases. The CDR3 extends over 16 amino acids. The DNA of the CDR3 is TGCGCCAGCAGCTTGGAGGGACTAGCGGCCCAGGAGACCCAGTACTTC. This translates into CASSLEGLAAQETQYF.

This clone was found many times. This sample includes further DNA sequences coding for the same CDR3. V and J are TRBV25-1 and TRBJ1-4; 8 nucleotides agree with TRBD1. The CDR3 loop spans 15 amino acids. CDR1 and CDR2 from the germline V gene are MGHDK and SYGVNS. The J segment lost 5 bases and the V segment lost 0 bases, leaving 2 bases of the junction unmatched. The DNA for the CDR3 is TGTGCCAGCAGTGAATATACAGGGGGAAATGAAAAACTGTTTTTT. It codes for CASSEYTGGNEKLFF.

This sequence joins TRBV30 and TRBJ2-2; unclear D gene. Trimming shortened V by 4 bases and J by 8 bases, and 17 bases separated the two germline ends. The CDR3 loop spans 14 amino acids. Per the germline V gene, CDR1 is GTSNPN and CDR2 is SVGIG (reference sequence). The CDR3 sequence: CAWNLLPESGELFF. In DNA form, the CDR3 reads TGTGCCTGGAATCTACTTCCTGAATCTGGGGAGCTGTTTTTT.

This rearrangement joins TRBV28 to TRBJ2-7; 8 nucleotides match TRBD2. The CDR3 covers 14 residues. Trimming cost V 8 bases and J 6 bases; bases outside gene matches: 12. In germline, CDR1 is MDHEN, CDR2 SYDVKM. The CDR3 reads CASFPTGGPSEQYF. DNA of the CDR3: TGTGCCAGCTTCCCAACGGGAGGGCCGAGCGAGCAGTACTTC.